What follows describes a single TCR beta chain. Its antigen is still unknown. PCR amplification relied on 60 Vbeta primers (plus 13 Jbeta primers). The authors' processing: An analysis performed later counted 60 million to 90 million unique TCR beta chains (approximately 10 million of them shared). Sequencing was performed with immunoSEQ multiplex PCR; in TCRdb, only in-frame clones are kept and a portion is missing. Clonal size and the V and J genes are those of that table, whereas D and trimming came from the DNA. The sample comprises 59,000 or so clones, about 85% of which are singletons, and about 10% rests with the top ten. The record originates from a study of cytomegalovirus exposure and HLA in healthy donors. Study conclusions and caveats: Later findings reportedly placed an Asian-associated ancestry cluster below the approximately 670-donor mean for N-insertions. The study flagged approximately 180 TCR beta chains as cytomegalovirus-associated. Previously analyzed data showed that most TCR beta V segments were productive at a frequency of about 87% or about 30%.

This sequence originates from a female donor in good health and CMV-seronegative. Source material: PBMCs.

CDR3 region: CASRNTGDTYEQYF. CDR3 bases: TGTGCCAGCAGAAATACAGGGGACACCTACGAGCAGTACTTC. This chain connects TRBV28 to TRBJ2-7; 7 bases are shared with TRBD1. Germline-derived CDR1 and CDR2 are MDHEN and SYDVKM. The CDR3 has 14 amino acids. V shed 6 bases, J shed 2 bases, and the junction held 7 bases outside the gene matches.